Each of the 10 T cell receptor beta chains below was sequenced from the same sample in a study of patients and donors after allogeneic stem cell transplantation. TCRdb independently ran MiXCR on the RT-PCR reads; one entry per CDR3 protein. The sample contains about 57,000 distinct CDR3 sequences, 10% to 15% of which appear only once. The sequenced material came from blood, either unsorted or a sorted T cell fraction (not recorded which). These TCRs come from a human donor who was either an allogeneic HSCT recipient or a stem cell or donor lymphocyte infusion donor (not recorded which). It is not recorded whose cells these are; they may come from a transplant donor.

The genes are TRBV5-5 and TRBJ2-1; TRBD1 matches at 9 bases. The ends lost 4 bases at V and 7 bases at J; junction bases unmatched: 15. The CDR3 is 17 amino acids. Germline CDR1 and CDR2: SGHKS and YYEKEE (reference sequence). CDR3 in DNA: TGTGCCAGCAGCCCGGAAAAGTGGGGACAGGGATATAATGAGCAGTTCTTC. Amino acid sequence: CASSPEKWGQGYNEQFF.

The CDR3 spells CASSFFITGTTGQETQYF. The DNA of the CDR3 is TGTGCCAGCAGCTTTTTCATCACCGGGACAACAGGACAAGAGACCCAGTACTTC. The V gene is TRBV7-2, the J gene TRBJ2-5, with D possibly matching TRBD1 (6 bases). Germline CDR1 is SGHTA and CDR2 is FQGNSA. This CDR3 region has 18 residues. V dropped 3 bases and J dropped 2 bases, with 22 bases sitting between them.

V usage is TRBV4-2 and J usage is TRBJ2-3; D could derive from TRBD1 or TRBD2 (5 bases each). CDR3 size: 15 residues. Trimming left V 4 bases short and J 3 bases short, with 14 bases between. The germline V gene has CDR1 LGHNA and CDR2 YNFKEQ. The DNA of the CDR3 is TGTGCCAGCAGCCGAGGGAGAGGGGAAACAGATACGCAGTATTTT. This codes for CASSRGRGETDTQYF.

V and J are TRBV11-3 and TRBJ2-1, with D perhaps assigned TRBD1 or TRBD2 (6 bases each). This CDR3 is built from 17 residues. Trimming shortened V by 2 bases and J by 6 bases, and 20 bases separated the two germline ends. The germline CDR1 and CDR2 sequences are SGHNT and YENEEA. Here the CDR3 DNA reads TGTGCCAGCAGCTTACCCCTCGACAGGCGGGGAAGCAATGAGCAGTTCTTC. Amino acids: CASSLPLDRRGSNEQFF.

The rearrangement uses TRBV27 and TRBJ2-6, with D hard to call. The V end was cut by 3 bases, the J end by 4 bases, with 4 bases between. Germline CDR1 MNHEY, CDR2 SMNVEV (reference sequence). This CDR3 spans 13 amino acids. The CDR3 protein is CASSLSGANVLTF. DNA of the CDR3: TGTGCCAGCAGTTTGTCCGGGGCCAACGTCCTGACTTTC. The full variable domain, completed using reference TRBV27 and TRBJ2-6, is EAQVTQNPRYLITVTGKKLTVTCSQNMNHEYMSWYRQDPGLGLRQIYYSMNVEVTDKGDVPEGYKVSRKEKRNFPLILESPSPNQTSLYFCASSLSGANVLTFGAGSRLTVL.

This chain uses TRBV7-6 with TRBJ2-1, with TRBD2 matching over 15 bases. The CDR3 totals 17 residues. Germline V gene lookup returns CDR1 SGHVS and CDR2 FNYEAQ. V was pared by 5 bases and J by 2 bases, with 4 bases of the junction left unmatched. CDR3 sequence reads: CASSPGLAGGTYNEQFF. In DNA form, the CDR3 reads TGTGCCAGCAGCCCGGGACTAGCGGGAGGTACCTACAATGAGCAGTTCTTC.

This clonotype has only a few counts. The rearrangement links TRBV4-1 to TRBJ2-3, with 8 nucleotides matching TRBD2. V was pared by 3 bases and J by 4 bases, with 9 bases of the junction left unmatched. The germline gives CDR1 MGHRA, CDR2 YSYEKL. This CDR3 is 16 amino acids long. The CDR3 sequence is CASSHDGLAWSDTQYF. CDR3 in DNA: TGCGCCAGCAGCCACGATGGACTAGCTTGGTCAGATACGCAGTATTTT.

This clonotype was found many times. The chain has TRBV7-7 and TRBJ1-1, with D hard to call. CDR3 length: 11 amino acids. Germline V gives CDR1 SSHAT, CDR2 FNYEAQ (reference sequence). CDR3 sequence (DNA): TGTGCTATAGTGGAGGCAACTGAAGCTTTCTTT. Translation gives CAIVEATEAFF.

V gene TRBV3-1 combines with J gene TRBJ2-1; the match to TRBD2 covers 7 bases. The CDR3 loop spans 15 amino acids. The junction had 8 bases not matched to a gene; V was cut back by 4 bases and J by 5 bases. Germline assignment: CDR1 LGHDT and CDR2 YNNKEL (reference sequence). The chain's CDR3 is CASSLPGGMDNEQFF. The DNA of the CDR3 is TGTGCCAGCAGCCTTCCGGGGGGAATGGACAATGAGCAGTTCTTC.

The V call is TRBV5-1, the J call TRBJ2-3; D is unclear. This CDR3 region has 15 residues. V lost 4 bases and J 2 bases, leaving 14 bases between the germline ends. The V gene's germline CDR1 is SGHRS and CDR2 YFSETQ. The CDR3 sequence is CASSPPTLTTDTQYF. CDR3 DNA sequence: TGCGCCAGCAGCCCACCCACCCTAACCACAGATACGCAGTATTTT.